This entry is about one TCR beta chain. Method: immunoSEQ multiplex PCR; TCRdb's copy keeps in-frame clones and lacks some. The table has approximately 130,000 clones, 85% seen once; the top ten hold roughly 3.9%. The CDR3 extends over 16 amino acids. V dropped 6 bases and J dropped 5 bases, with 19 bases sitting between them. This sample stems from a study of blood T cell repertoires in COVID-19. Study overall: T cells, B-cell-depleted T cells, or PBMCs supplied cDNA or gDNA.

This TCR was recovered from a man between 60 and 75 years old with acute or convalescent COVID-19. This chain links TRBV23-1 with TRBJ1-4; possible D gene TRBD1, 6 bases. TRBV23-1 is an open reading frame, and its role is uncertain. Sequences were obtained from peripheral blood. The CDR3 coding sequence is TGCGCCAGCAGCCCAACAGGACAGACCAGGAATGAAAAACTGTTTTTT. Its translation is CASSPTGQTRNEKLFF.